These 5 T cell receptor beta chains were all obtained from the same sample, sequenced in a study of T cells in Graves' hyperthyroidism and ophthalmopathy. The CDR3 regions of TCR beta were amplified from RNA transcripts. An initial round of RT-PCR targeting the TCR CDR3 relied on the HTBI primer set. TCRdb passed the multiplex PCR reads through MiXCR, listing each CDR3 protein once. Of more than 650,000 distinct CDR3 sequences in the sample, less than 15% were seen once. The source material was blood. The receptors derive from a woman aged 18-35 years with Graves' hyperthyroidism.

The genes are TRBV5-1 and TRBJ2-7, with 7 nucleotides matching TRBD1. Germline loops: CDR1 SGHRS, CDR2 YFSETQ. J gave up 5 bases and V 4 bases, and 9 bases lay outside the gene matches. There are 14 residues in the CDR3. The CDR3 DNA is TGCGCCAGCAGCGGGCTGACAGGGTCTAACGAGCAGTACTTC. This encodes CASSGLTGSNEQYF.

The J gene is TRBJ2-7, the V gene TRBV7-9; 9 nucleotides agree with TRBD2. This CDR3 is built from 13 residues. J was trimmed by 5 bases and V by 6 bases; bases with no gene match: 5. Germline V CDR1 and CDR2: SEHNR, FQNEAQ (reference sequence). The CDR3: CASRAGGNHEQYF. DNA of the CDR3: TGTGCCAGCAGAGCGGGAGGCAACCACGAGCAGTACTTC.

The chain employs TRBV6-1 and TRBJ2-1, with TRBD1 as a possible D gene (6 bases). The CDR3 spans 16 residues. Germline loops: CDR1 MNHNS, CDR2 SASEGT. The ends were cut back, 4 bases at V and 5 bases at J, with 18 bases in the middle. The CDR3 sequence: CASSGLGAPRDNEQFF. DNA of the CDR3: TGTGCCAGCAGTGGGCTGGGGGCGCCAAGGGACAATGAGCAGTTCTTC.

The table lists this clonotype with many counts. The rearrangement joins TRBV25-1 to TRBJ1-6; 12 bases map to TRBD1. The CDR3 consists of 16 residues. The V segment lost 2 bases and the J segment 6 bases; nucleotides outside the gene matches: 2. Germline CDR1 is MGHDK and CDR2 is SYGVNS. CDR3 coding DNA: TGTGCCAGCAGTGAACGGGACAGGGGGCGTAATTCACCCCTCCACTTT. This translates into CASSERDRGRNSPLHF.

Ten or more counts support this clonotype. The rearrangement links TRBV2 to TRBJ1-6; 7 nucleotides match TRBD1. CDR3 length: 14 amino acids. Germline loops: CDR1 SNHLY, CDR2 FYNNEI. With 4 bases clipped from V and 7 bases from J, the junction kept 4 bases outside the gene matches. CDR3 amino acids: CASSGQGSNSPLHF. CDR3 bases: TGTGCCAGCAGTGGACAGGGCTCCAATTCACCCCTCCACTTT.